These 5 T cell receptor beta chains were sequenced from one sample in a study of blood T cell repertoires in COVID-19. TCRdb keeps only in-frame clones here, not all; method: immunoSEQ multiplex PCR. Among about 110,000 clones listed, approximately 90% were seen once. Sequenced material: peripheral blood. The receptor set was obtained from an elderly woman with acute or convalescent COVID-19.

Here the CDR3 DNA reads TGTGCCACCAGCAGAGAAGGGACTAGTAGGGGAGGGGAGCTGTTTTTT. Translation gives CATSREGTSRGGELFF. The genes are TRBV15 and TRBJ2-2, with 8 bases lining up with TRBD2. CDR3 length equals 16 residues. The V gene end was trimmed by 0 bases and the J gene end by 8 bases; junction bases not matched to a gene: 8. The V gene's germline CDR1 is LNHNV and CDR2 YYDKDF (reference sequence).

This chain connects TRBV30 to TRBJ1-4; 7 bases line up with TRBD1. Germline CDR1 GTSNPN, CDR2 SVGIG (reference sequence). The ends lost 4 bases at V and 8 bases at J; junction bases unmatched: 7. This CDR3 has 13 amino acids. As DNA, the CDR3 is TGTGCCTGGACGGGACAGCCTAGGGAAAAACTGTTTTTT. This encodes CAWTGQPREKLFF.

This clone was seen a handful of times. The chain links TRBV5-1 to TRBJ1-2; 9 bases are shared with TRBD1. V shed 3 bases, J shed 7 bases, and the junction held 10 bases outside the gene matches. The CDR3 covers 15 residues. Germline assignment: CDR1 SGHRS and CDR2 YFSETQ. Written as DNA, the CDR3 is TGCGCCAGCAGCTCTGAGACAGGGGGATTCGTTGGCTACACCTTC. Translation: CASSSETGGFVGYTF.

V usage is TRBV6-5 and J usage is TRBJ2-5, with D tentatively TRBD2 (5 bases). With 6 bases removed from V and 2 bases from J, the gap between germline ends came to 13 bases. Germline lookup yields CDR1 MNHEY and CDR2 SVGAGI. CDR3 length: 14 amino acids. CDR3 sequence reads: CASRLLGIQETQYF. DNA for the CDR3: TGTGCCAGCAGATTACTCGGGATTCAAGAGACCCAGTACTTC.

V and J are TRBV5-5 and TRBJ1-2, with D unresolved. V lost 1 base, J lost 8 bases, and 24 bases lay in between. The CDR3 sequence is 17 residues long. Germline loops: CDR1 SGHKS, CDR2 YYEKEE (reference sequence). The chain's CDR3 is CASSLFADGSTPHGYTF. CDR3 DNA sequence: TGTGCCAGCAGCTTGTTTGCCGACGGGAGCACACCTCACGGCTACACCTTC.